The next 12 T cell receptor beta chains were all read from a single sample in a study of blood T cell repertoires in COVID-19. The data were produced by immunoSEQ multiplex PCR, yet TCRdb's version contains in-frame clones alone and is incomplete. The sample has about 46,000 clones; 80% to 90% are singletons. Material for sequencing was peripheral blood. The receptors were gathered from a human donor in a cohort sampled during active COVID-19.

The chain carries TRBV29-1 and TRBJ2-6; no definite D call. CDR3 length equals 17 residues. Germline lookup yields CDR1 SQVTM and CDR2 ANQGSEA. Trimming removed 2 bases at V and 0 bases at J, with 14 bases between. The CDR3 nucleotides read TGCAGCGTTGAACTCGAATGGCACCTCTCTGGGGCCAACGTCCTGACTTTC. Its translation: CSVELEWHLSGANVLTF.

The rearrangement uses TRBV6-5 and TRBJ2-5; 7 nucleotides agree with TRBD1. V lost 7 bases, J lost 7 bases, and 6 bases stayed unmatched. The CDR3 consists of 12 residues. CDR1 MNHEY and CDR2 SVGAGI come from the germline V gene. CDR3 nucleotide sequence: TGTGCCAGCAAAGACAGGGCGGCGACCCAGTACTTC. The encoded protein is CASKDRAATQYF.

The V gene is TRBV5-1, the J gene TRBJ1-2; TRBD1 aligns across 9 bases. J lost 2 bases, V lost 4 bases, and 6 bases had no gene match. The CDR3 totals 15 residues. Germline V CDR1 and CDR2: SGHRS, YFSETQ. CDR3 in amino acids: CASSLRTGVNYGYTF. CDR3 in DNA: TGCGCCAGCAGCCTCCGGACAGGGGTAAACTATGGCTACACCTTC.

The chain recombines TRBV4-2 with TRBJ2-5; D is possibly TRBD2 (6 bases). CDR1 and CDR2 from the germline V gene are LGHNA and YNFKEQ. Trimming removed 0 bases from V and 5 bases from J, with 10 bases in between. The CDR3 covers 14 residues. CDR3 sequence (DNA): TGTGCCAGCAGCCAAGAAATTCGGGGGGAGACCCAGTACTTC. Protein sequence: CASSQEIRGETQYF.

The CDR3 nucleotides read TGTGCCAGCAGTTACCCCCGGGGCCAGGGGTTCGGGGAGCTGTTTTTT. The encoded protein is CASSYPRGQGFGELFF. V usage is TRBV6-5 and J usage is TRBJ2-2, with D possibly matching TRBD1 (6 bases). The CDR3 is made up of 16 amino acids. Trimming took off 2 bases at V and 7 bases at J, with 17 bases between the two ends. Germline V CDR1 and CDR2: MNHEY, SVGAGI.

The gene calls are TRBV6-5 and TRBJ2-3, with 9 bases lining up with TRBD1. The CDR3 consists of 12 residues. V was clipped by 6 bases and J by 8 bases; unmatched bases: 3. CDR1 MNHEY and CDR2 SVGAGI come from the germline V gene. The CDR3 nucleotides read TGTGCCAGCAGCCCGGACAGGGGTACGCAGTATTTT. It is translated as CASSPDRGTQYF.

V and J are TRBV28 and TRBJ2-7; 7 nucleotides agree with TRBD2. J was trimmed by 3 bases and V by 1 base; bases with no gene match: 6. Looked up from germline, CDR1 is MDHEN and CDR2 is SYDVKM. This CDR3 contains 15 residues. In nucleotides, the CDR3 is TGTGCCAGCAGTTTATTGGCTAGCGGAAACTACGAGCAGTACTTC. Amino acid sequence: CASSLLASGNYEQYF.

V is TRBV10-3 and J is TRBJ2-2, with D perhaps matching TRBD1 (5 bases). CDR3 length: 14 amino acids. The germline V and J ends were trimmed by 4 bases and 1 base, with 7 bases remaining between them. Germline CDR1 ENHRY, CDR2 SYGVKD. For the CDR3, the DNA is TGTGCCATCAGTGCAGGGAAGAACACCGGGGAGCTGTTTTTT. Its translation: CAISAGKNTGELFF.

V gene TRBV6-5 combines with J gene TRBJ1-1; no clear D gene. V lost 4 bases, J lost 0 bases, and 12 bases lay in between. Germline assignment: CDR1 MNHEY and CDR2 SVGAGI. This CDR3 comprises 15 residues. Here the CDR3 DNA reads TGTGCCAGCAGTTCGAGACAAGCGGTGAACACTGAAGCTTTCTTT. Its translation is CASSSRQAVNTEAFF.

As to this clone: The same CDR3 also results from other DNA sequences found in this sample. The rearrangement joins TRBV7-9 to TRBJ1-5; 10 bases line up with TRBD1. Trimming removed 4 bases from V and 6 bases from J; junction bases left unmatched: 3. Germline loops: CDR1 SEHNR, CDR2 FQNEAQ (reference sequence). The CDR3 is 14 residues long. This CDR3 reads CASSSGQGSQPQHF. The CDR3 DNA reads TGTGCCAGCAGCTCGGGACAGGGGTCTCAGCCCCAGCATTTT.

This chain joins TRBV27 and TRBJ2-5; possible D gene TRBD1, 5 bases. Looked up from germline, CDR1 is MNHEY and CDR2 is SMNVEV (reference sequence). Trimming removed 8 bases at V and 0 bases at J, with 10 bases between. The CDR3 spans 13 residues. This CDR3 reads CASLRQNQETQYF. The CDR3 DNA reads as TGTGCCAGCCTCAGACAGAACCAAGAGACCCAGTACTTC.

The chain couples TRBV5-4 to TRBJ2-7; perhaps TRBD2 as D (6 bases). Germline V gene sequence: CDR1 SGHNT, CDR2 YYREEE (reference sequence). V was clipped by 0 bases and J by 3 bases, with 7 bases between them. This CDR3 contains 13 residues. This CDR3 reads CASSLGGVYEQYF. As DNA, the CDR3 is TGTGCCAGCAGCTTGGGCGGGGTCTACGAGCAGTACTTC.